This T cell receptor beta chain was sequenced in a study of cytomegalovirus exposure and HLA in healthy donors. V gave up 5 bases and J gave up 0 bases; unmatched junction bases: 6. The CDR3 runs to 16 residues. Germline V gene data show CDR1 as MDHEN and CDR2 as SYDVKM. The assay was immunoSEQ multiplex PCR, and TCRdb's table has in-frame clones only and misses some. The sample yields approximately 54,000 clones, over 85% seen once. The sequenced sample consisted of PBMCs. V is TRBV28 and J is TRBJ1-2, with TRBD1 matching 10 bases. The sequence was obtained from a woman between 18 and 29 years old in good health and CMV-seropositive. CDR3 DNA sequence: TGTGCCAGCAGTGAAGGAGGACAGGGGGCTAACTATGGCTACACCTTC. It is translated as CASSEGGQGANYGYTF.